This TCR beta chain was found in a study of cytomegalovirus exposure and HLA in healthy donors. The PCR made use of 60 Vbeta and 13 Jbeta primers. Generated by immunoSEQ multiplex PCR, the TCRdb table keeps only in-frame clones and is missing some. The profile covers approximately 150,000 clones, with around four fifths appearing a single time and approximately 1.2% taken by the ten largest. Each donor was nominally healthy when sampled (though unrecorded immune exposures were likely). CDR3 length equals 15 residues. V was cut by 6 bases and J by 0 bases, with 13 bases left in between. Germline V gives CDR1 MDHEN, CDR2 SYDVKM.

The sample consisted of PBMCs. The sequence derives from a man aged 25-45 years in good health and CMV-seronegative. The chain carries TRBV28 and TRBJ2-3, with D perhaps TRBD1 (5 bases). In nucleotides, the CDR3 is TGTGCCAGCAGAACTGGGGCCTTTAGCACAGATACGCAGTATTTT. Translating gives CASRTGAFSTDTQYF.